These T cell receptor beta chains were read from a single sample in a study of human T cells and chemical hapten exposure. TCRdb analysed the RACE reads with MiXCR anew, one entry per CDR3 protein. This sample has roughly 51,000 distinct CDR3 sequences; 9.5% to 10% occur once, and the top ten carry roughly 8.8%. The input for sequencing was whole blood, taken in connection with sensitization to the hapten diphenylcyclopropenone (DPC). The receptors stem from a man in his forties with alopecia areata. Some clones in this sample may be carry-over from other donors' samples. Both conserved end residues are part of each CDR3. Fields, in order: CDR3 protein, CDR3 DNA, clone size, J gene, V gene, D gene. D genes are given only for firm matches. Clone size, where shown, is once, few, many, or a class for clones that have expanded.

CASSPGTGIPTGELFF,TGTGCCAGCAGCCCCGGGACAGGTATCCCCACCGGGGAGCTGTTTTTT,few,TRBJ2-2,TRBV12-3/TRBV12-4,TRBD1
CASSQSGRAFTEQFF,TGCGCCAGCAGCCAAAGCGGGAGGGCCTTCACTGAGCAGTTCTTC,many,TRBJ2-1,TRBV4-1,TRBD2
CASSLSWRAPTDTQYF,TGTGCCAGCAGCTTAAGTTGGAGGGCCCCCACAGATACGCAGTATTTT,few,TRBJ2-3,TRBV11-2,.
CASSQSDGRDVSSYNSPLHF,TGCGCCAGCAGTCAATCGGATGGCAGGGATGTGAGCTCCTATAATTCACCCCTCCACTTT,few,TRBJ1-6,TRBV23-1,.
CASSVRAGDTDTQYF,TGTGCCAGCAGTGTTAGAGCGGGAGACACAGATACGCAGTATTTT,.,TRBJ2-3,TRBV6-4,TRBD2
CASSSGLATSSGANVLTF,TGCGCCAGCAGTTCGGGACTAGCGACCAGCTCTGGGGCCAACGTCCTGACTTTC,.,TRBJ2-6,TRBV5-1,TRBD2
CASSPTLARYQETQYF,TGTGCCAGCAGTCCTACTCTAGCGAGGTACCAAGAGACCCAGTACTTC,.,TRBJ2-5,TRBV12-3/TRBV12-4,.
CASSQEGTAYEQYF,TGTGCCAGCAGCCAAGAGGGGACAGCTTACGAGCAGTACTTC,many,TRBJ2-7,TRBV14,TRBD1
CASSGGLAGQHASYNEQFF,TGTGCCAGCAGCGGGGGACTAGCGGGACAACACGCCTCCTACAATGAGCAGTTCTTC,many,TRBJ2-1,TRBV7-6,TRBD2
CASSQEGEDTQYF,TGCGCCAGCAGCCAAGAGGGCGAAGATACGCAGTATTTT,many,TRBJ2-3,TRBV4-1,.
CSARTGVNYGYTF,TGCAGTGCTAGGACAGGGGTGAACTATGGCTACACCTTC,.,TRBJ1-2,TRBV20-1,TRBD1
CASRLAITGGTEAFF,TGTGCAAGTCGCTTAGCGATAACAGGGGGCACTGAAGCTTTCTTT,many,TRBJ1-1,TRBV12-2,.
CASSSGLAGSKQYF,TGTGCCAGCAGTTCCGGACTAGCGGGATCGAAACAGTACTTC,.,TRBJ2-7,TRBV28,TRBD2
CASRFTGGRGTEAFF,TGTGCCAGCAGGTTCACAGGGGGCAGGGGCACTGAAGCTTTCTTT,many,TRBJ1-1,TRBV6-2/TRBV6-3,TRBD1
CASRQGTGGRTGELFF,TGTGCCAGCAGACAAGGGACAGGGGGACGGACCGGGGAGCTGTTTTTT,few,TRBJ2-2,TRBV12-3/TRBV12-4,TRBD1
CASSPRIGSYNEQFF,TGTGCCAGCAGCCCCCGCATCGGCTCCTACAATGAGCAGTTCTTC,few,TRBJ2-1,TRBV7-3,.
CSARPVGVTSGSGTQYF,TGCAGTGCTAGACCGGTGGGGGTGACTAGCGGGAGCGGGACCCAGTACTTC,many,TRBJ2-5,TRBV20-1,TRBD2
CASNPSGRGDEQFF,TGTGCCAGCAATCCCAGCGGGAGAGGGGATGAGCAGTTCTTC,.,TRBJ2-1,TRBV12-3/TRBV12-4,TRBD2